Below, 2 T cell receptor beta chains from the same sample are listed, as sequenced in a study of T cell repertoires in aging, cancer and after chemotherapy. TRB rearrangements spanning V, D and J were amplified using mixed TRB-A/B primers. Each CDR3 protein is one row after TCRdb ran MiXCR on the multiplex PCR reads. The table shows approximately 9,800 distinct CDR3 sequences, with 37% occurring only once. The template was genomic DNA from peripheral blood, not RNA. Sequenced material: blood. The receptors originated from a human donor in good health.

This chain links TRBV30 with TRBJ2-7; 7 nucleotides line up with TRBD1. Germline V gives CDR1 GTSNPN, CDR2 SVGIG (reference sequence). V lost 1 base to trimming and J lost 2 bases; unmatched junction nucleotides: 5. The CDR3 totals 14 residues. The CDR3 bases are TGTGCCTGGAGTGGACGACAGGGCGCCTACGAGCAGTACTTC. Residues: CAWSGRQGAYEQYF.

The CDR3 spells CASSFEPGGYEQYF. In nucleotides, the CDR3 is TGTGCCAGCAGTTTCGAGCCAGGGGGCTACGAGCAGTACTTC. This sequence joins TRBV6-5 and TRBJ2-7, with 7 positions matching TRBD1. Germline trimming cut 4 bases from V and 3 bases from J; bases unmatched to any gene: 6. The CDR3 loop spans 14 amino acids. CDR1 and CDR2 from the germline V gene are MNHEY and SVGAGI.